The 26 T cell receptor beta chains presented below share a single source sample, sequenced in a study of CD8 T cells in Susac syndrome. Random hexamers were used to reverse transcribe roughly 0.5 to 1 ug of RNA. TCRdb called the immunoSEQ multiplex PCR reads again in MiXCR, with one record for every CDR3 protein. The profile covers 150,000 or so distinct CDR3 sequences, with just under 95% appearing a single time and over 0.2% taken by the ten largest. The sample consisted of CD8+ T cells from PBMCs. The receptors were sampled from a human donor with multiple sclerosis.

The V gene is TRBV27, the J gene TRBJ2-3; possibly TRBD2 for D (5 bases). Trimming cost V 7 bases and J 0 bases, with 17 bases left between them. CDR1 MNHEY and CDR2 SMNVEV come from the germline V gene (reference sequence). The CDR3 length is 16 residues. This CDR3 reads CASILRAGGSTDTQYF. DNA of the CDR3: TGTGCCAGCATCCTCCGGGCGGGCGGGAGCACAGATACGCAGTATTTT.

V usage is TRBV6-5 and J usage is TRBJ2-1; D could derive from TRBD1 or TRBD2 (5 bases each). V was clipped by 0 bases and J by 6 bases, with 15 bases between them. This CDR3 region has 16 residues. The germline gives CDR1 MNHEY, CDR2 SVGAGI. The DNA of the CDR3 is TGTGCCAGCAGTTACTCGAGAGGGGCTCCCAGCAATGAGCAGTTCTTC. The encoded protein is CASSYSRGAPSNEQFF.

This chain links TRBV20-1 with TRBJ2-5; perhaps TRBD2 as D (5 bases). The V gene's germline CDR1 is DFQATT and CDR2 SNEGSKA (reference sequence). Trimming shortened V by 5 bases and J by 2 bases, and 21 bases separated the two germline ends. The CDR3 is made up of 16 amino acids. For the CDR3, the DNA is TGCAGTGCTCGGGATTCACTGAATGACCGTCAAGAGACCCAGTACTTC. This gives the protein CSARDSLNDRQETQYF.

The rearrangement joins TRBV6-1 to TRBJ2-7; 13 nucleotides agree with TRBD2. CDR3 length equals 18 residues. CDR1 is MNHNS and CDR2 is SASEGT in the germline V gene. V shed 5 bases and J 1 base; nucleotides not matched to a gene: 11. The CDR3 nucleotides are TGTGCCAGCAGTCCGGGACTAGCGGGGACCGGGGGATCCTACGAGCAGTACTTC. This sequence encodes CASSPGLAGTGGSYEQYF.

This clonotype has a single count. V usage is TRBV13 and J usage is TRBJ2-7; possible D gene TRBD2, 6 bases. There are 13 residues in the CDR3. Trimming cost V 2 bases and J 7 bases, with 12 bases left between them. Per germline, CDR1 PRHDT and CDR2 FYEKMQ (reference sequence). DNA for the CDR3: TGTGCCAGCAGCTTACGCGGGGCCGTTGAGCAGTACTTC. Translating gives CASSLRGAVEQYF.

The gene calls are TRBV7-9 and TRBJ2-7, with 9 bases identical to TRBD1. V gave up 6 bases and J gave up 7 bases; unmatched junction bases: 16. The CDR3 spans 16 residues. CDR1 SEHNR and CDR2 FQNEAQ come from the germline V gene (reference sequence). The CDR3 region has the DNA TGTGCCAGCAGTTATAAGAGGACAGGGGATCGGGGTGAGCAGTACTTC. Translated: CASSYKRTGDRGEQYF.

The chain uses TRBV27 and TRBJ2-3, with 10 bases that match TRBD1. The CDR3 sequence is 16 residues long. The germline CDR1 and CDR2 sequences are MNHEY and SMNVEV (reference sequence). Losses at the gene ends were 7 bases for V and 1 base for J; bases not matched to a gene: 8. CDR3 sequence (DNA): TGTGCCAGCACCTCAACCGGGACAGGGGGCACAGATACGCAGTATTTT. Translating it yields CASTSTGTGGTDTQYF.

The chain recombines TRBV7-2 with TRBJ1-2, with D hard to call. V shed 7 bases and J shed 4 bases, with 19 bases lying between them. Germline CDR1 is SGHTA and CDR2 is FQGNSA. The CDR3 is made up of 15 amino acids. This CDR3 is CASIIGIGLSYGYTF. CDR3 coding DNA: TGTGCCAGCATCATCGGGATCGGCCTGAGCTATGGCTACACCTTC. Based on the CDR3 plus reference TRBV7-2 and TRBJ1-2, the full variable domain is GAGVSQSPSNKVTEKGKDVELRCDPISGHTALYWYRQSLGQGLEFLIYFQGNSAPDKSGLPSDRFSAERTGGSVSTLTIQRTQQEDSAVYLCASIIGIGLSYGYTFGSGTRLTVV.

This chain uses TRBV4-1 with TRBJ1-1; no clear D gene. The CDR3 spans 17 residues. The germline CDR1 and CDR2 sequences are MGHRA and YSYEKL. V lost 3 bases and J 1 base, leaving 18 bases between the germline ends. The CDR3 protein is CASSHPKGDMGNTEAFF. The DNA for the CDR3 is TGCGCCAGCAGCCACCCCAAGGGAGACATGGGGAACACTGAAGCTTTCTTT.

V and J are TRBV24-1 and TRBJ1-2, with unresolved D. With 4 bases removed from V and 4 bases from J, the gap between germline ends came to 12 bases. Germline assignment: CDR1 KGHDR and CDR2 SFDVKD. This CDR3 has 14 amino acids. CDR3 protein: CATSDRSEAYGYTF. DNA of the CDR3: TGTGCCACCAGTGACCGTTCCGAGGCCTATGGCTACACCTTC.

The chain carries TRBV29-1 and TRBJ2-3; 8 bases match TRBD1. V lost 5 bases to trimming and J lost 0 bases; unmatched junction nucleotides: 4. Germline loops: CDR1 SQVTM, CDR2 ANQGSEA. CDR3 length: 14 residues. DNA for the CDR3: TGCAGCGTTTATGGGACAGGAAGCACAGATACGCAGTATTTT. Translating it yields CSVYGTGSTDTQYF.

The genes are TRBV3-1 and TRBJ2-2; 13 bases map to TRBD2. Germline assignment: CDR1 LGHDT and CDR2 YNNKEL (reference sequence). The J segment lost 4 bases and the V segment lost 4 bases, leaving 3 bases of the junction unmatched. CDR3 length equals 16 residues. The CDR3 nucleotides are TGTGCCAGCAGCCCTAGGACTAGCGGGAGCACCGGGGAGCTGTTTTTT. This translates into CASSPRTSGSTGELFF. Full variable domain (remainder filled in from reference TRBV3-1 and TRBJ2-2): DTAVSQTPKYLVTQMGNDKSIKCEQNLGHDTMYWYKQDSKKFLKIMFSYNNKELIINETVPNRFSPKSPDKAHLNLHINSLELGDSAVYFCASSPRTSGSTGELFFGEGSRLTVL.

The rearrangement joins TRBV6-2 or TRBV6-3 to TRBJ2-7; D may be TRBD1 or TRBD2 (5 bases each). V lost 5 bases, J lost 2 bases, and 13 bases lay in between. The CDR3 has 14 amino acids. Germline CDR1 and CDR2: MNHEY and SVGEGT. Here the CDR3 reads CASSPRDGTYEQYF. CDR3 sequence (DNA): TGTGCCAGCAGTCCCCGGGACGGTACCTACGAGCAGTACTTC.

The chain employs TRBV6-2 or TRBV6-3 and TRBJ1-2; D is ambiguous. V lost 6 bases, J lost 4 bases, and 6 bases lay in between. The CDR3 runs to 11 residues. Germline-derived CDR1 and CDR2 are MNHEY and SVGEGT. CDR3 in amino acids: CASSYSYGYTF. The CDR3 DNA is TGTGCCAGCAGCTACAGCTATGGCTACACCTTC.

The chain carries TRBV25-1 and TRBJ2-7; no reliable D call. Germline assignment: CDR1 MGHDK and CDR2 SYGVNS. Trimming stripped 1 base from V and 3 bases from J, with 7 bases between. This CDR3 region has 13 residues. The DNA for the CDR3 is TGTGCCAGCAGTGAATCTCCGGTCTACGAGCAGTACTTC. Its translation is CASSESPVYEQYF.

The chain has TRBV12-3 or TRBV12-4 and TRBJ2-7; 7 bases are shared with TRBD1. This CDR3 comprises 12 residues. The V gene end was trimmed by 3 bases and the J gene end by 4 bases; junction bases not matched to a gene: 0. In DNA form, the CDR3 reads TGTGCCAGCAGTTTGACAGGGTACGAGCAGTACTTC. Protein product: CASSLTGYEQYF.

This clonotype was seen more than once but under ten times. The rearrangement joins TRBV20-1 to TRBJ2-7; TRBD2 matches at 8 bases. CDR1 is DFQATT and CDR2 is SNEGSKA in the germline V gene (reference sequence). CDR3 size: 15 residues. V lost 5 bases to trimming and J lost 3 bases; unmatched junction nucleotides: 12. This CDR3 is CSAPQSGGNLYEQYF. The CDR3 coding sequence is TGCAGTGCTCCCCAAAGCGGGGGTAACCTCTACGAGCAGTACTTC.

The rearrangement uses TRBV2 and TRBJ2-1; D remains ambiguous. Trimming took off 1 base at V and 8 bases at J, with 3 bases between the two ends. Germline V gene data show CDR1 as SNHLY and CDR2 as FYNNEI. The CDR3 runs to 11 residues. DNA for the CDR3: TGTGCCAGCAGTGAAGGGGATGAGCAGTTCTTC. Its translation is CASSEGDEQFF. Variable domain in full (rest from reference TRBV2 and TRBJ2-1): EPEVTQTPSHQVTQMGQEVILRCVPISNHLYFYWYRQILGQKVEFLVSFYNNEISEKSEIFDDQFSVERPDGSNFTLKIRSTKLEDSAMYFCASSEGDEQFFGPGTRLTVL.

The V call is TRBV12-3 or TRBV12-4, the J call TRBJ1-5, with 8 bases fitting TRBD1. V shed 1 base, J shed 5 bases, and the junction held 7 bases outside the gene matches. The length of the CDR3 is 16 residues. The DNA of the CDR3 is TGTGCCAGCAGTTTAGGGGATGGGACAGGAGATCAGCCCCAGCATTTT. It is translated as CASSLGDGTGDQPQHF.

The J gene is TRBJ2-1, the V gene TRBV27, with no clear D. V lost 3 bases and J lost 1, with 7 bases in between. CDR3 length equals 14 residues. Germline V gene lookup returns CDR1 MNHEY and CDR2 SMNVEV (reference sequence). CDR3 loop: CASSLADSYNEQFF. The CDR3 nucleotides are TGTGCCAGCAGTTTGGCCGATTCCTACAATGAGCAGTTCTTC.

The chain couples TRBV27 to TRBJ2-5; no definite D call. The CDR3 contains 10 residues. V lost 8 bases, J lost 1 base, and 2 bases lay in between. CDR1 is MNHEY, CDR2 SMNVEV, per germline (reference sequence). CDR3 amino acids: CASGQETQYF. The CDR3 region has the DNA TGTGCCAGCGGCCAAGAGACCCAGTACTTC.

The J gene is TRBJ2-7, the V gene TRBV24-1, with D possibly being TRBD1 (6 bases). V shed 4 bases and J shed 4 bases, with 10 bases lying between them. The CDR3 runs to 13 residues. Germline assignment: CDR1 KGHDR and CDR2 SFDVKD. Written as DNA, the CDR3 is TGTGCCACCAGTGACAGGGGTGGTTACGAGCAGTACTTC. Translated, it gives CATSDRGGYEQYF.

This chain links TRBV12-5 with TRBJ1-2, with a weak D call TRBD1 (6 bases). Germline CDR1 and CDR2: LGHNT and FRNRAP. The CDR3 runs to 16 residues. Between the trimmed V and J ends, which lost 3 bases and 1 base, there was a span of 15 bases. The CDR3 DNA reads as TGTGCTAGTGGTTTCGGGGCAGGGGATTATAACTATGGCTACACCTTC. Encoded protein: CASGFGAGDYNYGYTF.

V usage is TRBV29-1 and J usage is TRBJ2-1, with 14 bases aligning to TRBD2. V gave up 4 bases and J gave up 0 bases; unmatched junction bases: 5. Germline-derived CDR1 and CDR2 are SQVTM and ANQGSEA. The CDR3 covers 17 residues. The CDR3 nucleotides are TGCAGCGTTGTGGGGACTAGCGGGGGAGGCTCCTACAATGAGCAGTTCTTC. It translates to CSVVGTSGGGSYNEQFF.

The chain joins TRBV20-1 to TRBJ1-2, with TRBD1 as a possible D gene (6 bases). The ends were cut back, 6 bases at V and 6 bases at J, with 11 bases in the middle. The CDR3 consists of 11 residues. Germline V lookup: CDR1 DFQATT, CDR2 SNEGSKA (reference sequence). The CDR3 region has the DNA TGCAGTGCGCAAACAGGGCATGGCTACACCTTC. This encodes CSAQTGHGYTF.

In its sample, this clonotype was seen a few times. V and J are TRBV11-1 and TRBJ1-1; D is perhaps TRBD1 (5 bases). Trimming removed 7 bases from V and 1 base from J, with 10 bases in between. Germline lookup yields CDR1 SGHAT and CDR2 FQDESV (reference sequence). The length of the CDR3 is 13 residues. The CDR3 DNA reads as TGTGCCAGCACCATGGGGGAGAACACTGAAGCTTTCTTT. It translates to CASTMGENTEAFF.